The rows below give T cell receptor beta chains drawn from one sample of a study of blood T cell repertoires in COVID-19. Clones were read by immunoSEQ multiplex PCR, and TCRdb kept only the in-frame ones, dropping some. This table holds about 26,000 clones, around 92% found once. The sample consisted of peripheral blood. Receptor source: a human donor in a cohort sampled during active COVID-19. Each CDR3 is given with its conserved first and last residue. The D gene is left open where the match is weak. Size is stated for part of the rows, as once, few or many counts, or as a class when the clone is expanded.

j_gene | abundance | v_gene | d_gene | CDR3nt | CDR3aa
TRBJ1-3 | - | TRBV12-1 | - | TGTGCCCCAAAACAGGACTCTGGAAACACCATATATTTT | CAPKQDSGNTIYF
TRBJ1-4 | - | TRBV19 | - | TGTGCCAGTACAGTCTGGGGCAGGGCTAATGAAAAACTGTTTTTT | CASTVWGRANEKLFF
TRBJ2-7 | - | TRBV6-5 | TRBD2 | TGTGCCAGCACCCCAAGCGGGGGTATCGAGCAGTACTTC | CASTPSGGIEQYF
TRBJ2-2 | - | TRBV28 | - | TGTGCCACTCAGGGGCGACCTAACGGCGGGGAGCTGTTTTTT | CATQGRPNGGELFF
TRBJ1-5 | - | TRBV2 | TRBD1 | TGTGCCAGCAGTCGACAGGGGAATCAGCCCCAGCATTTT | CASSRQGNQPQHF
TRBJ2-3 | - | TRBV6-5 | TRBD2 | TGTGCCAGCAGTTCAGCGGGGGGATTGGATACGCAGTATTTT | CASSSAGGLDTQYF
TRBJ1-3 | - | TRBV20-1 | - | TGCAGTGCTAGTTTGGACAGCATCCTCTCTGGAAACACCATATATTTT | CSASLDSILSGNTIYF
TRBJ2-4 | - | TRBV28 | - | TGTGCCAGCAGTTCTGGGGAGGTGGCCAAAAACATTCAGTACTTC | CASSSGEVAKNIQYF
TRBJ1-6 | few | TRBV15 | - | TGTGCCACCAGCAGGCAGGGAAATTCACCCCTCCACTTT | CATSRQGNSPLHF
TRBJ1-2 | - | TRBV12-3/TRBV12-4 | TRBD1 | TGTGCCAGCAGCATTGGGACAGGGTACGGCTACACCTTC | CASSIGTGYGYTF
TRBJ1-2 | - | TRBV11-2 | - | TGTGCCAGCAGCTTAGGGGTGCCCCGGCGGGACTATGGCTACACCTTC | CASSLGVPRRDYGYTF
TRBJ1-2 | - | TRBV19 | TRBD1 | TGTGCCAGTAGTATAGTGACAGGGCTCTATGGCTACACCTTC | CASSIVTGLYGYTF
TRBJ1-5 | - | TRBV6-6 | TRBD1 | TGTGCCAGCAGTTACTCCGACAGGGGGGTAGAGCATTTT | CASSYSDRGVEHF
TRBJ2-3 | - | TRBV5-6 | TRBD2 | TGTGCCAGCACCCGCCCTAAGCGGGGGGGCACAGATACGCAGTATTTT | CASTRPKRGGTDTQYF